Presented here are 8 T cell receptor beta chains from one specimen sequenced in a study of blood T cell repertoires in COVID-19. Method: immunoSEQ multiplex PCR; TCRdb's copy keeps in-frame clones and lacks some. The table has nearly 55,000 clones, around 84% seen once. The specimen sequenced was peripheral blood. The source of these receptors is a man between 70 and 80 years old with active COVID-19.

The rearrangement links TRBV6-2 or TRBV6-3 to TRBJ1-1, with 8 bases fitting TRBD1. V lost 2 bases to trimming and J lost 1 base; unmatched junction nucleotides: 6. Germline CDR1 MNHEY, CDR2 SVGEGT. There are 16 residues in the CDR3. CDR3 sequence (DNA): TGTGCCAGCAGTTACCCAGCCGGGACAGGGAACACTGAAGCTTTCTTT. It encodes CASSYPAGTGNTEAFF.

The rearrangement joins TRBV25-1 to TRBJ1-2; TRBD1 might be the D (6 bases). Looked up from germline, CDR1 is MGHDK and CDR2 is SYGVNS. The CDR3 covers 15 residues. The V end lost 6 bases, the J end lost 1 base, and 15 bases lay between the germline ends. The CDR3 DNA is TGTGCCAGCAGCCCTTCCGGGACACTTAACTATGGCTACACCTTC. Residues: CASSPSGTLNYGYTF.

The chain recombines TRBV24-1 with TRBJ2-5, with D perhaps matching TRBD1 (7 bases). Germline V gene sequence: CDR1 KGHDR, CDR2 SFDVKD. V was cut by 4 bases and J by 4 bases, with 12 bases left in between. CDR3 length: 14 residues. The CDR3 sequence is CATSDFRGAETQYF. The CDR3 DNA sequence: TGTGCCACCAGTGACTTCAGGGGGGCAGAGACCCAGTACTTC.

The chain links TRBV2 to TRBJ1-2; 7 bases are a match to TRBD1. J lost 7 bases, V lost 3 bases, and 8 bases had no gene match. Germline CDR1 reads SNHLY; CDR2 reads FYNNEI. CDR3 size: 14 residues. CDR3 sequence: CASSDSQGTSGYTF. The DNA of the CDR3 is TGTGCCAGCAGTGACTCACAGGGGACTAGTGGCTACACCTTC.

V usage is TRBV6-2 or TRBV6-3 and J usage is TRBJ2-3; TRBD1 matches 10 bases. The V and J ends lost 3 bases and 4 bases, in that order; junction bases with no gene match: 1. The CDR3 totals 14 residues. Germline assignment: CDR1 MNHEY and CDR2 SVGEGT. CDR3 sequence (DNA): TGTGCCAGCAGTTATGGGACAGGGGCAGATACGCAGTATTTT. This translates into CASSYGTGADTQYF.

The chain joins TRBV5-1 to TRBJ2-3, with a tentative D call TRBD1 (6 bases). This CDR3 is built from 16 residues. Trimming pared 4 bases from V and 0 bases from J, leaving 15 bases between. Germline V lookup: CDR1 SGHRS, CDR2 YFSETQ. The DNA of the CDR3 is TGCGCCAGCAGCCCAGGGGACCTACCTAGCACAGATACGCAGTATTTT. It encodes CASSPGDLPSTDTQYF.

The rearrangement links TRBV9 to TRBJ1-2; 7 bases fit TRBD1. Germline V gene lookup returns CDR1 SGDLS and CDR2 YYNGEE. Unmatched junction bases numbered 7, after V lost 3 bases and J lost 8 bases. This CDR3 region has 13 residues. DNA of the CDR3: TGTGCCAGCAGCGGTGTGACAGGGCGAGGCTACACCTTC. Translated, it gives CASSGVTGRGYTF.

A few counts support this clone. The rearrangement joins TRBV6-1 to TRBJ2-4; unclear D gene. Trimming pared 1 base from V and 0 bases from J, leaving 4 bases between. Germline V gene data show CDR1 as MNHNS and CDR2 as SASEGT. The CDR3 consists of 14 residues. The CDR3 spells CASSEGVAKNIQYF. CDR3 DNA: TGTGCCAGCAGTGAAGGAGTAGCCAAAAACATTCAGTACTTC.